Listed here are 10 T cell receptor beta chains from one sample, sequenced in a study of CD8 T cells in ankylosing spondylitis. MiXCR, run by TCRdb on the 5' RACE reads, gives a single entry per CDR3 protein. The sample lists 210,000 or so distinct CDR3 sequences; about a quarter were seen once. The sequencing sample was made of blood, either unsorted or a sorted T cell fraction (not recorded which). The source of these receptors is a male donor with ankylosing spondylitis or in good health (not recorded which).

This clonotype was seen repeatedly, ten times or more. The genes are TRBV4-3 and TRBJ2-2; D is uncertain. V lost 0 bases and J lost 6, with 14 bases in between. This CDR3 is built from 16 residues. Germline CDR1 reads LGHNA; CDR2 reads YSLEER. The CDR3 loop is CASSQDILGLPGELFF. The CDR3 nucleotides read TGCGCCAGCAGCCAAGATATTCTCGGGCTCCCCGGGGAGCTGTTTTTT.

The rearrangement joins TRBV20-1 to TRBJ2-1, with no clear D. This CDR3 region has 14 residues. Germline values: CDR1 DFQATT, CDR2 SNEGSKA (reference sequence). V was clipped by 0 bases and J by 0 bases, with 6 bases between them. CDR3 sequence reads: CSAREGSSYNEQFF. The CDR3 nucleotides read TGCAGTGCTAGAGAAGGTAGCTCCTACAATGAGCAGTTCTTC.

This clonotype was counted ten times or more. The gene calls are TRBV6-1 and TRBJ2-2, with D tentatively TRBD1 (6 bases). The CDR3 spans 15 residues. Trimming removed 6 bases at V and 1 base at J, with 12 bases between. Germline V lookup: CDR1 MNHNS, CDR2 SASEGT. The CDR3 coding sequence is TGTGCCAGCAGACCCCCGGGACAGAACACCGGGGAGCTGTTTTTT. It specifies CASRPPGQNTGELFF.

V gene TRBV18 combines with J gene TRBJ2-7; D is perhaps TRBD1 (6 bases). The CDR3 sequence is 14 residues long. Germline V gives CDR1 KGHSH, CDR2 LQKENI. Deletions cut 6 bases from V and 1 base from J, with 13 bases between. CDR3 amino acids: CASSPGQSSYEQYF. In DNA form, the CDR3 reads TGTGCCAGCTCTCCAGGACAGAGTTCCTACGAGCAGTACTTC.

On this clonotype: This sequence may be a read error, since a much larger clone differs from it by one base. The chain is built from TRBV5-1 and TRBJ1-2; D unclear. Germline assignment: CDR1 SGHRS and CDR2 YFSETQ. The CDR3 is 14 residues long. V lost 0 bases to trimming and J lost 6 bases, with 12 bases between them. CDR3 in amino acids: CASSLGGAGDGYTF. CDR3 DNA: TGCGCCAGCAGCTTGGGGGGAGCGGGCGATGGCTACACCTTC.

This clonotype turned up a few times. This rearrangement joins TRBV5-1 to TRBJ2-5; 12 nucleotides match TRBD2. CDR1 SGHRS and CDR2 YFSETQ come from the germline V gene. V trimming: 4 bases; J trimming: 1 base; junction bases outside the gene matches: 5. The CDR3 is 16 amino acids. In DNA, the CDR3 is TGCGCCAGCAGCCCCGGACTAGCGGGACCCCAAGAGACCCAGTACTTC. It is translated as CASSPGLAGPQETQYF.

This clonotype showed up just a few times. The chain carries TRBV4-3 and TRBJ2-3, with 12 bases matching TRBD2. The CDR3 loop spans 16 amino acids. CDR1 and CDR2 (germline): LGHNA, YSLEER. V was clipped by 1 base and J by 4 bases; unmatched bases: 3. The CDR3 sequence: CASSQGTSGKADTQYF. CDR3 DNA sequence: TGCGCCAGCAGCCAAGGGACTAGCGGGAAGGCAGATACGCAGTATTTT.

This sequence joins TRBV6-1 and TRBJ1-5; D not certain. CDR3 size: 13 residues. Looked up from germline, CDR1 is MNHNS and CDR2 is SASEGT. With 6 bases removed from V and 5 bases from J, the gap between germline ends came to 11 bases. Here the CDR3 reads CASSRSPDQPQHF. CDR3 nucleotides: TGTGCCAGCAGCCGGAGCCCTGATCAGCCCCAGCATTTT.

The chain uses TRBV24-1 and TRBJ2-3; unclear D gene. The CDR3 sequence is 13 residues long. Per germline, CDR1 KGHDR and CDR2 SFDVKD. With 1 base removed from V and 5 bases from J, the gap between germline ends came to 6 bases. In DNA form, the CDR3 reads TGTGCCACCAGTGATTTTTTGGGAGATACGCAGTATTTT. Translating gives CATSDFLGDTQYF.

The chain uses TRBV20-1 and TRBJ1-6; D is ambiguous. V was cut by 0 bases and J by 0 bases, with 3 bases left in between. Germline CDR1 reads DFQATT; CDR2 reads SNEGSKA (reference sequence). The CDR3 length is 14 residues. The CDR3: CSARDNSYNSPLHF. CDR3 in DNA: TGCAGTGCTAGAGACAACTCCTATAATTCACCCCTCCACTTT.